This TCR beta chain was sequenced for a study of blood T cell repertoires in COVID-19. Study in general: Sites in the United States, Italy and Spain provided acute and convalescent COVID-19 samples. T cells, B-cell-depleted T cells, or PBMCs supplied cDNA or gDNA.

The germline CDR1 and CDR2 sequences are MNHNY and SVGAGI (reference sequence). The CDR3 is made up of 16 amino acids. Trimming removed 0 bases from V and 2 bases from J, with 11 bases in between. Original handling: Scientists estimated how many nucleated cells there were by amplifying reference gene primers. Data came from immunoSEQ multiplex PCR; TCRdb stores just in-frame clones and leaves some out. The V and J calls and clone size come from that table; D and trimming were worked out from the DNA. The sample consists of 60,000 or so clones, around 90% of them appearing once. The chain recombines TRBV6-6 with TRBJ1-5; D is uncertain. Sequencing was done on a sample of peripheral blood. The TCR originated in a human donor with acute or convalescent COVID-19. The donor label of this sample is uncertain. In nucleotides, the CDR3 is TGTGCCAGCAGTTACTCCTCCCGGGGTGGCAATCAGCCCCAGCATTTT. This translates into CASSYSSRGGNQPQHF.